The 25 T cell receptor beta chains in this list originate from one sample, sequenced in a study of blood T cells in healthy people across ages. Sample-barcoded 5' priming and a J-beta primer mix drove a second PCR of roughly 7 to 11 cycles. One entry per CDR3 protein results from TCRdb running MiXCR on the 5' RACE reads. The sample records fewer than 650,000 distinct CDR3 sequences, over 25% being singletons. This same sample was also taken into another study, of T cells of mothers and their children.

The material sequenced was blood. The source of these receptors is a boy younger than 10 in good health.

V gene TRBV29-1 combines with J gene TRBJ2-5, with 12 nucleotides matching TRBD1. The CDR3 covers 14 residues. The germline CDR1 and CDR2 sequences are SQVTM and ANQGSEA. The V and J ends lost 6 bases and 5 bases, in that order; junction bases with no gene match: 7. The CDR3 loop reads CSVARGTGGETQYF. The CDR3 DNA reads TGCAGCGTCGCGCGCGGGACAGGGGGCGAGACCCAGTACTTC.

The genes are TRBV6-2 or TRBV6-3 and TRBJ2-5, with D tentatively TRBD2 (6 bases). The tail of the sequence fits TRBJ2-7 better, so the J call may be wrong. The CDR3 runs to 18 residues. Germline CDR1 reads MNHEY; CDR2 reads SVGEGT. DNA of the CDR3: TGTGCCAGCTTCTGGGAGGACCTGACGGTTCGAGGAGATTACGAGCAGTACTTC. Residues: CASFWEDLTVRGDYEQYF.

V usage is TRBV6-1 and J usage is TRBJ2-3; unclear D gene. This CDR3 is built from 16 residues. CDR1 MNHNS and CDR2 SASEGT come from the germline V gene. V dropped 5 bases and J dropped 5 bases, with 20 bases sitting between them. As DNA, the CDR3 is TGTGCCAGCAGTATGAACCGGGTCCCACCTTTAGATACGCAGTATTTT. It translates to CASSMNRVPPLDTQYF.

V and J are TRBV10-3 and TRBJ2-1; 10 nucleotides agree with TRBD1. Per the germline V gene, CDR1 is ENHRY and CDR2 is SYGVKD. J gave up 10 bases and V 5 bases, and 8 bases lay outside the gene matches. The CDR3 extends over 14 amino acids. CDR3: CAISLTGQGREQFF. Written as DNA, the CDR3 is TGTGCCATCAGTCTGACGGGACAGGGGAGGGAGCAGTTCTTC.

V is TRBV20-1 and J is TRBJ2-7; 10 bases are shared with TRBD2. Unmatched junction bases numbered 1, after V lost 2 bases and J lost 3 bases. The CDR3 is 13 residues long. Germline CDR1 and CDR2: DFQATT and SNEGSKA (reference sequence). The CDR3 DNA is TGCAGTGCTAGACTAGCGGGGGTCTACGAGCAGTACTTC. Its protein product is CSARLAGVYEQYF.

This clonotype was recorded at least ten times. The chain combines TRBV2 with TRBJ2-1; 13 bases map to TRBD2. CDR1 SNHLY and CDR2 FYNNEI come from the germline V gene. The CDR3 has 15 residues. The trim removed 8 bases at V and 3 bases at J, leaving 4 bases unmatched. The CDR3 DNA is TGTGCCAGCGGACTAGCGGGGGCGTTCTACAATGAGCAGTTCTTC. It is translated as CASGLAGAFYNEQFF.

The sample holds one count of this clonotype. The chain has TRBV6-1 and TRBJ2-2; perhaps D is TRBD1 or TRBD2 (5 bases each). Germline V gene sequence: CDR1 MNHNS, CDR2 SASEGT. The V end lost 7 bases, the J end lost 2 bases, and 20 bases lay between the germline ends. The CDR3 loop spans 17 amino acids. The CDR3 DNA is TGTGCCAGCACTCCTGGGACGGGCCGGGGCAACACCGGGGAGCTGTTTTTT. Amino acid sequence: CASTPGTGRGNTGELFF.

This clonotype was recorded only once. This chain links TRBV20-1 with TRBJ2-5; D gene ambiguous. The J call may be faulty, since TRBJ2-1 better matches the DNA end. The CDR3 has 12 residues. Germline V gene sequence: CDR1 DFQATT, CDR2 SNEGSKA (reference sequence). In DNA form, the CDR3 reads TGCAGGGTTAAAGGGTTGTGGGATGAGCAGTTCTTC. Protein product: CRVKGLWDEQFF.

The chain links TRBV20-1 to TRBJ2-7; a weak D match, TRBD2 (5 bases). The CDR3 is 16 residues long. V dropped 0 bases and J dropped 0 bases, with 15 bases sitting between them. In germline, CDR1 is DFQATT, CDR2 SNEGSKA (reference sequence). CDR3 sequence reads: CSARDGSGRSSYEQYF. DNA for the CDR3: TGCAGTGCTAGAGATGGGAGCGGTAGGAGCTCCTACGAGCAGTACTTC.

The chain joins TRBV7-9 to TRBJ2-7, with D unresolved. Trimming shortened V by 3 bases and J by 3 bases, and 9 bases separated the two germline ends. CDR1 and CDR2 from the germline V gene are SEHNR and FQNEAQ (reference sequence). CDR3 length: 13 amino acids. CDR3 DNA: TGTGCCAGCAGCTTGGTCAACGACTACGAGCAGTACTTC. Its protein is CASSLVNDYEQYF.

The chain couples TRBV6-2 or TRBV6-3 to TRBJ2-7; no clear D. Germline CDR1 MNHEY, CDR2 SVGEGT. The V end lost 3 bases, the J end lost 4 bases, and 16 bases lay between the germline ends. This CDR3 is built from 15 residues. The CDR3 here is CASSYSRVAGYEQYF. The CDR3 nucleotides are TGTGCCAGCAGTTATTCAAGGGTGGCTGGGTACGAGCAGTACTTC.

This clonotype was counted ten times or more. The chain recombines TRBV13 with TRBJ2-5; 13 nucleotides line up with TRBD2. This CDR3 has 18 amino acids. Trimming took 0 bases from V and 0 from J; bases not matched to a gene: 4. CDR1 PRHDT and CDR2 FYEKMQ come from the germline V gene (reference sequence). The CDR3 nucleotides read TGTGCCAGCAGCTTAGGGACTAGCGGGGGGATCAACCAAGAGACCCAGTACTTC. This sequence encodes CASSLGTSGGINQETQYF.

The rearrangement uses TRBV28 and TRBJ1-4; D call uncertain. The V end lost 4 bases, the J end lost 4 bases, and 7 bases lay between the germline ends. CDR1 and CDR2 from the germline V gene are MDHEN and SYDVKM. The CDR3 extends over 13 amino acids. The CDR3 DNA reads as TGTGCCAGCAGTTCGACGGGTAATGAAAAACTGTTTTTT. This sequence encodes CASSSTGNEKLFF.

The chain is built from TRBV3-1 and TRBJ2-1, with D uncertain. There are 15 residues in the CDR3. Germline V lookup: CDR1 LGHDT, CDR2 YNNKEL (reference sequence). Trimming stripped 6 bases from V and 4 bases from J, with 16 bases between. The CDR3 is CASSRDWDTYNEQFF. The DNA of the CDR3 is TGTGCCAGCAGTAGGGATTGGGATACTTACAATGAGCAGTTCTTC.

This rearrangement joins TRBV20-1 to TRBJ1-1; D ambiguous. The V end lost 3 bases, the J end lost 3 bases, and 11 bases lay between the germline ends. CDR1 and CDR2 (germline): DFQATT, SNEGSKA (reference sequence). CDR3 size: 13 residues. CDR3 sequence reads: CSASWGKDTEAFF. The CDR3 bases are TGCAGTGCTAGTTGGGGAAAGGACACTGAAGCTTTCTTT.

This chain joins TRBV6-2 or TRBV6-3 and TRBJ2-7; 8 bases line up with TRBD2. The ends lost 4 bases at V and 0 bases at J; junction bases unmatched: 5. CDR3 size: 15 residues. Per germline, CDR1 MNHEY and CDR2 SVGEGT. The CDR3 sequence: CASSFLAGHSYEQYF. Here the CDR3 DNA reads TGTGCCAGCAGTTTTTTAGCGGGGCACTCCTACGAGCAGTACTTC.

The chain couples TRBV6-2 or TRBV6-3 to TRBJ2-4; D unresolved. The CDR3 loop spans 11 amino acids. Germline V gene sequence: CDR1 MNHEY, CDR2 SVGEGT. Trimming pared 4 bases from V and 8 bases from J, leaving 6 bases between. The CDR3 DNA reads TGTGCCAGCAGTTCTGATCACATTCAGTACTTC. Encoded protein: CASSSDHIQYF.

The V call is TRBV2, the J call TRBJ2-6, with TRBD1 matching 8 bases. V gave up 7 bases and J gave up 0 bases; unmatched junction bases: 8. The CDR3 is made up of 17 amino acids. CDR1 is SNHLY and CDR2 is FYNNEI in the germline V gene. The CDR3 DNA follows: TGTGCCAGCAACAGGGGGAGACAGGTCTCTGGGGCCAACGTCCTGACTTTC. This sequence encodes CASNRGRQVSGANVLTF. Combining the CDR3 with reference TRBV2 and TRBJ2-6 gives the whole variable domain EPEVTQTPSHQVTQMGQEVILRCVPISNHLYFYWYRQILGQKVEFLVSFYNNEISEKSEIFDDQFSVERPDGSNFTLKIRSTKLEDSAMYFCASNRGRQVSGANVLTFGAGSRLTVL.

In the case of this clonotype: As the CDR3 is not closed by the conserved phenylalanine or tryptophan, this likely results from a read error. The chain employs TRBV7-8 and TRBJ1-2; TRBD1 matches at 7 bases. Losses at the gene ends were 5 bases for V and 8 bases for J; bases not matched to a gene: 23. Per germline, CDR1 SGHVS and CDR2 FQNEAQ. This CDR3 is built from 18 residues. The CDR3 loop is CASSLVSGRGRFTGGYTL. The CDR3 DNA reads TGTGCCAGCAGCCTCGTCTCGGGAAGGGGGCGTTTCACAGGAGGCTACACCCTC.

V usage is TRBV2 and J usage is TRBJ1-1; perhaps TRBD1 as D (5 bases). V was trimmed by 4 bases and J by 4 bases, leaving 13 bases between them. The CDR3 is 14 amino acids. From germline, CDR1 is SNHLY and CDR2 FYNNEI. CDR3 nucleotides: TGTGCCAGCAGTGTCGGGTTGGGGGGCACTGAAGCTTTCTTT. Encoded protein: CASSVGLGGTEAFF.

This clonotype was seen only a few times. The gene calls are TRBV7-2 and TRBJ1-5; D is unresolved. Germline CDR1 is SGHTA and CDR2 is FQGNSA. This CDR3 is built from 13 residues. Deletions cut 6 bases from V and 3 bases from J, with 9 bases between. DNA of the CDR3: TGTGCCAGCAGGGAAAGGAACAATCAGCCCCAGCATTTT. Protein product: CASRERNNQPQHF.

This clonotype was seen a few times. The chain employs TRBV12-3 or TRBV12-4 and TRBJ1-2; D is undetermined. This CDR3 contains 14 residues. The V end lost 3 bases, the J end lost 0 bases, and 8 bases lay between the germline ends. The CDR3 protein is CASSFDDANYGYTF. The CDR3 coding sequence is TGTGCCAGCAGTTTCGACGACGCTAACTATGGCTACACCTTC.

This clonotype was seen only a few times. The rearrangement uses TRBV12-3 or TRBV12-4 and TRBJ2-7; 8 bases are shared with TRBD1. V lost 5 bases to trimming and J lost 3 bases; unmatched junction nucleotides: 9. This CDR3 is built from 15 residues. The CDR3 DNA reads as TGTGCCAGCAGTCCCCCGGGACAGGATTTCTACGAGCAGTACTTC. Encoded protein: CASSPPGQDFYEQYF.

This chain connects TRBV5-1 to TRBJ2-1; 9 bases map to TRBD1. CDR1 and CDR2 from the germline V gene are SGHRS and YFSETQ. The V and J ends lost 0 bases and 16 bases, in that order; junction bases with no gene match: 8. This CDR3 contains 13 residues. CDR3 bases: TGCGCCAGCAGCTTGGAGTCCGGGACAGGGCTATTCTTC. This codes for CASSLESGTGLFF.

Only one count was recorded for this clonotype. The chain has TRBV11-2 and TRBJ1-1, with unresolved D. The germline V and J ends were trimmed by 1 base and 0 bases, with 6 bases remaining between them. This CDR3 spans 14 amino acids. Germline CDR1 reads SGHAT; CDR2 reads FQNNGV. CDR3 nucleotides: TGTGCCAGCAGCTTAGTTATCGTGAACACTGAAGCTTTCTTT. As protein: CASSLVIVNTEAFF.